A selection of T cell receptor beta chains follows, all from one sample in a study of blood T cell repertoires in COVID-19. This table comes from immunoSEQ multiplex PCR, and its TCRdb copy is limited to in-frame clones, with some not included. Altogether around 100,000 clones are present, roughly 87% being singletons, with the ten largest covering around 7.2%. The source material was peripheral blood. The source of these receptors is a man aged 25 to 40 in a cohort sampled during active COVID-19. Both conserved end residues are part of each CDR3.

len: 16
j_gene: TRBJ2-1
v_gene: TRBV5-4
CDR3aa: CASSLAVGATGNEQFF

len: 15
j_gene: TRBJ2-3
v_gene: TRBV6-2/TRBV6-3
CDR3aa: CASSYGHSSTDTQYF

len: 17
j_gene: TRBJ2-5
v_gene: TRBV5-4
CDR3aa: CASTPTSGGPRGETQYF

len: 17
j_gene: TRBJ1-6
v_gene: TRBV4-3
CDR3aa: CASSQETGTPYNSPLHF

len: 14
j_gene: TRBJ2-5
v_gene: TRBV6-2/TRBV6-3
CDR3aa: CASRPAGGRETQYF

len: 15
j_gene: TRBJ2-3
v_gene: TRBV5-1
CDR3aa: CASSLSRGGTDTQYF

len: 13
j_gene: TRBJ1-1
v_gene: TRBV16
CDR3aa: CASRVMGRTEAFF

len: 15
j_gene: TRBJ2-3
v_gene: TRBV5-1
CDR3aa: CASSSTSGGADTQYF

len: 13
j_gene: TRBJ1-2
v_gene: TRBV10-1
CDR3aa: CASSGDTNYGYTF

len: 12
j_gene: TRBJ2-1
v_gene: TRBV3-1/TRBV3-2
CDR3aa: CASSQEGSAEFF

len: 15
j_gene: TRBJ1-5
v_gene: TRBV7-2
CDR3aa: CASSLAGVGNQPQHF

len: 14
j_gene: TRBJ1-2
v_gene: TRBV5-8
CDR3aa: CASSPWTGNYGYTF

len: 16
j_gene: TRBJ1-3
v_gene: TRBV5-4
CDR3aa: CASSPKQGANGNTIYF

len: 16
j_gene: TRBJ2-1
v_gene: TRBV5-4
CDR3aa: CASSSYTSGGAYEQFF

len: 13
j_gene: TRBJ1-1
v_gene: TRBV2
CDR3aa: CASRQGMNTEAFF

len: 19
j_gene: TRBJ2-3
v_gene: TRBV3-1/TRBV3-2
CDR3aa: CASSQDFVPAGGSTDTQYF

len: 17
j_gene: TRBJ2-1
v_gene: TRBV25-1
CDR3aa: CASSESGLAGSNNEQFF

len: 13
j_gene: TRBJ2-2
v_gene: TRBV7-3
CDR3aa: CASSLFSAGELFF

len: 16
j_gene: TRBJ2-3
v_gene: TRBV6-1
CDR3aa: CASSEFSGGRGDTQYF

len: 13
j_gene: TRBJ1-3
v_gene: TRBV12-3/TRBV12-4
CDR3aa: CASRTRSGNTIYF

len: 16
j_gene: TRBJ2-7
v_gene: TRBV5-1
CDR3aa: CASSSSGTGYSYEQYF

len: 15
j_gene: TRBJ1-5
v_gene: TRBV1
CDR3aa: CTSSHRTGDHQPQHF

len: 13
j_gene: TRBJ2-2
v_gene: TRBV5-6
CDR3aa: CASSPSYTGELFF

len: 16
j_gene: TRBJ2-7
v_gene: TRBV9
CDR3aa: CASSVTGTPSIYEQYF

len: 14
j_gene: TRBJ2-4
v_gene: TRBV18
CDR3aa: CASSQALAKNIQYF

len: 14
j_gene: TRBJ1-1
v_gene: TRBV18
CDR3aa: CASSLDRGNTEAFF

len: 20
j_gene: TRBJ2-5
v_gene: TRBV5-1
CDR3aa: CASSLARQGFQYMERETQYF

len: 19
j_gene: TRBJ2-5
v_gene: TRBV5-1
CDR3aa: CASSLASTASGGTGETQYF

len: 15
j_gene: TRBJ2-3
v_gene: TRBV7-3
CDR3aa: CASSPVGSSTDTQYF

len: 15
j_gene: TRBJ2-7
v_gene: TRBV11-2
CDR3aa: CASTLQGGGGYEQYF

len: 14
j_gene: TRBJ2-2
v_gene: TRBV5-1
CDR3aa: CASSTGAEAGELFF

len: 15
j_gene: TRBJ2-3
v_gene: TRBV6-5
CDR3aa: CASSVASGGADTQYF

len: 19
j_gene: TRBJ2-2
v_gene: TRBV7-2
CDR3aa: CASSSRTGRSWAYTGELFF

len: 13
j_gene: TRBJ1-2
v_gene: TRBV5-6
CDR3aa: CASSYPANYGYTF

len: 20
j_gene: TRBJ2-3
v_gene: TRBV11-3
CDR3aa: CASSLDISDSSQDSTDTQYF

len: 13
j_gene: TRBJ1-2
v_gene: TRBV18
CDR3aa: CASASGQNYGYTF

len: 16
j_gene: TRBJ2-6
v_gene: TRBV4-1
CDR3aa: CASSPGQASGANVLTF

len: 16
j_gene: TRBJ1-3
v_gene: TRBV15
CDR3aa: CATSRVSLSSGNTIYF

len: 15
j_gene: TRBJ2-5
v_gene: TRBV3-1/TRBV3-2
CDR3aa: CASSRTSGGAETQYF

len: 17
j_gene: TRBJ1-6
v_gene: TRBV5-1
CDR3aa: CASSLASGVDYNSPLHF

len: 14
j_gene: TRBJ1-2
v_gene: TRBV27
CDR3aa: CASSPLQGARGYTF

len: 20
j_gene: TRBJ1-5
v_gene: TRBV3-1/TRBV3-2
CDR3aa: CASSQVPMRRVQKGNQPQHF

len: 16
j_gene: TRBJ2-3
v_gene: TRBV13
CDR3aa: CASSTLGQTSTDTQYF

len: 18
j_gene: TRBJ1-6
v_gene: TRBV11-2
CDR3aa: CASSYARQGRIYNSPLHF

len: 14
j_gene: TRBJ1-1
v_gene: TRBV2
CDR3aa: CASSVTGGVTEAFF

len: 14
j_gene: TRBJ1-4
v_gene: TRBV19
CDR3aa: CASSIQGGDEKLFF

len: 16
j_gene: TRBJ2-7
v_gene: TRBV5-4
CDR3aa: CASSPRGGGGGYEQYF

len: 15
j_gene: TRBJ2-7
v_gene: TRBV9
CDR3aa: CASSGTGTGVVEQYF

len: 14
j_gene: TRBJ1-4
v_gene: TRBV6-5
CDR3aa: CASRHGTGGEKLFF